This T cell receptor beta chain appears in the sequencing data of a study of T cell responses to AZD1222 COVID-19 vaccine. The study, taken as a whole, reports: Without day 14 samples, only post-peak T cell repertoires were studied. In a largely white British group with more females than males, clonal diversity was possibly underestimated.

The length of the CDR3 is 15 residues. Germline lookup yields CDR1 SGHNT and CDR2 YYREEE (reference sequence). Trimming at V came to 4 bases and at J to 4 bases, leaving 10 bases not matched to a gene. The sample holds one count of this clone. What it recognizes is unknown. Method: immunoSEQ multiplex PCR; TCRdb's copy keeps in-frame clones and lacks some. The sample records 120,000 or so clones, about 87% being singletons. The source material was peripheral blood, sampled on day 0 of AZD1222 vaccination. The TCR originated in an adult in good health. The chain links TRBV5-4 to TRBJ1-2; TRBD1 aligns across 7 bases. The CDR3 DNA reads TGTGCCAGCAGCACCCGAGGGGGCGCCCTCTATGGCTACACCTTC. It yields the protein CASSTRGGALYGYTF.